A selection of T cell receptor beta chains follows, all from one sample in a study of blood T cell repertoires in COVID-19. The repertoire was sequenced with immunoSEQ multiplex PCR; TCRdb's copy has only in-frame clones and lacks some. Found here are about 340,000 clones, around nine tenths of them singletons; the top ten hold roughly 3%. Sequenced sample: peripheral blood. These TCRs come from a woman aged 18 to 35 who had recovered from COVID-19. CDR3s include the opening cysteine and the closing phenylalanine or tryptophan. The D gene is left open where the match is weak. Clone size is stated in some rows and not others, as once, few, many or a class when expanded.

TRBV10-3	15	NA	TRBJ1-1	TRBD1	CAITRDRSIGTEAFF	TGTGCCATCACCCGGGACAGGAGTATCGGGACTGAAGCTTTCTTT
TRBV5-1	15	once	TRBJ2-6	NA	CASSLGGSGANVLTF	TGCGCCAGCAGCTTGGGAGGGTCTGGGGCCAACGTCCTGACTTTC
TRBV11-3	16	NA	TRBJ2-3	NA	CASSLWGDEGTDTQYF	TGTGCCAGCAGCTTATGGGGGGACGAGGGCACAGATACGCAGTATTTT
TRBV19	14	once	TRBJ1-6	TRBD1	CASSADRGNSPLHF	TGTGCCAGTAGTGCGGACAGGGGGAATTCACCCCTCCACTTT
TRBV5-1	16	NA	TRBJ1-1	TRBD1	CASSLESSGGVSSAFF	TGCGCCAGCAGCTTGGAGTCATCAGGGGGCGTATCTTCAGCTTTCTTT
TRBV12-2	17	NA	TRBJ1-4	NA	CASRLRGQGATNEKLFF	TGTGCAAGTCGCTTGAGGGGACAGGGGGCAACTAATGAAAAACTGTTTTTT
TRBV29-1	14	once	TRBJ1-2	TRBD1	CSVVGQGSYEGYTF	TGCAGCGTTGTAGGACAGGGAAGTTATGAGGGCTACACCTTC
TRBV27	15	NA	TRBJ2-5	TRBD1	CASSFLGQVQETQYF	TGTGCCAGCAGTTTCCTAGGACAGGTCCAAGAGACCCAGTACTTC
TRBV30	15	NA	TRBJ2-1	TRBD2	CAWRTSGTSYNEQFF	TGTGCCTGGAGGACTAGCGGAACCTCCTACAATGAGCAGTTCTTC
TRBV7-9	17	NA	TRBJ1-4	NA	CASSLFRDYYEDEKLFF	TGTGCCAGCAGCTTATTTAGGGACTACTATGAGGATGAAAAACTGTTTTTT
TRBV11-3	15	NA	TRBJ2-5	TRBD2	CASSNSGRAEETQYF	TGTGCCAGCAGCAATAGCGGGAGGGCAGAAGAGACCCAGTACTTC
TRBV4-3	14	NA	TRBJ1-6	NA	CASSQDTGDSPLHF	TGCGCCAGCAGCCAAGATACCGGGGATTCACCCCTCCACTTT
TRBV13	12	NA	TRBJ2-1	NA	CASSLAQGKQFF	TGTGCCAGCAGCTTAGCTCAGGGCAAGCAGTTCTTC
TRBV5-5	13	NA	TRBJ1-1	NA	CASSWGRNTEAFF	TGTGCCAGCAGCTGGGGCAGGAACACTGAAGCTTTCTTT
TRBV13	17	NA	TRBJ2-1	TRBD2	CASSLGPGRETWNEQFF	TGTGCCAGCAGCTTAGGGCCGGGGCGGGAGACGTGGAATGAGCAGTTCTTC
TRBV29-1	13	once	TRBJ1-1	NA	CSGGQRMNTEAFF	TGCAGCGGCGGACAGAGAATGAACACTGAAGCTTTCTTT
TRBV23-1	17	NA	TRBJ1-1	TRBD1	CASSQSRGGQGVTEAFF	TGCGCCAGCAGTCAATCGAGAGGGGGACAGGGCGTCACTGAAGCTTTCTTT
TRBV14	15	NA	TRBJ2-1	TRBD2	CASSLGTSGIGEQFF	TGTGCCAGCAGCCTAGGGACTAGCGGGATAGGGGAGCAGTTCTTC
TRBV6-5	13	NA	TRBJ1-2	NA	CASSALGGYGYTF	TGTGCCAGCAGCGCCTTAGGGGGCTATGGCTACACCTTC
TRBV11-2	14	NA	TRBJ1-1	TRBD1	CASSWDRANTEAFF	TGTGCCAGCAGCTGGGACAGGGCTAACACTGAAGCTTTCTTT
TRBV9	14	NA	TRBJ1-2	TRBD1	CASSRQGDNYGYTF	TGTGCCAGCAGCAGGCAGGGGGACAACTATGGCTACACCTTC
TRBV24-1	16	NA	TRBJ2-1	TRBD2	CATSAVSGSSYNEQFF	TGTGCCACCAGTGCCGTTAGCGGGAGCTCCTACAATGAGCAGTTCTTC
TRBV5-1	15	NA	TRBJ2-3	NA	CASSVQTSPPDTQYF	TGCGCCAGCAGCGTACAGACTAGTCCCCCAGATACGCAGTATTTT
TRBV7-2	18	NA	TRBJ2-3	TRBD2	CASQGSGTSGRAGDTQYF	TGTGCCAGCCAAGGCTCCGGGACTAGCGGGAGGGCCGGGGATACGCAGTATTTT
TRBV30	12	NA	TRBJ2-1	NA	CAWSVTAGEQFF	TGTGCCTGGAGCGTAACCGCAGGTGAGCAGTTCTTC
TRBV6-2/TRBV6-3	14	NA	TRBJ1-2	NA	CASSPGGASWGYTF	TGTGCCAGCAGCCCTGGGGGGGCATCTTGGGGCTACACCTTC
TRBV30	14	NA	TRBJ2-4	TRBD2	CAWRLTGGKNIQYF	TGTGCCTGGAGGCTCACGGGGGGAAAAAACATTCAGTACTTC
TRBV9	12	NA	TRBJ1-1	TRBD1	CASSGGQGQAFF	TGTGCCAGCAGCGGCGGACAGGGGCAAGCTTTCTTT
TRBV5-1	15	NA	TRBJ2-1	TRBD2	CASSPIAGAGNEQFF	TGCGCCAGCAGCCCTATAGCGGGAGCCGGGAATGAGCAGTTCTTC
TRBV4-1	19	few	TRBJ2-2	TRBD2	CASSQEGLAGAGGTGELFF	TGCGCCAGCAGCCAAGAGGGACTAGCGGGAGCCGGGGGGACCGGGGAGCTGTTTTTT
TRBV10-3	18	NA	TRBJ1-5	TRBD1	CAISPGPGTGSRNQPQHF	TGTGCCATCAGTCCAGGCCCCGGGACAGGGAGTCGCAATCAGCCCCAGCATTTT
TRBV27	14	NA	TRBJ1-3	TRBD1	CASRTTGQGNTIYF	TGTGCCAGCAGAACGACGGGACAGGGAAACACCATATATTTT
TRBV7-9	15	NA	TRBJ2-5	NA	CASSNLADSQETQYF	TGTGCCAGCAGTAACCTAGCAGACTCACAAGAGACCCAGTACTTC
TRBV7-2	15	NA	TRBJ2-1	NA	CASSIPGRAYNEQFF	TGTGCCAGCAGCATTCCGGGAAGGGCTTACAATGAGCAGTTCTTC
TRBV11-3	11	NA	TRBJ1-2	NA	CASGRDYGYTF	TGTGCCAGCGGCCGGGATTATGGCTACACCTTC
TRBV6-1	14	NA	TRBJ1-4	TRBD1	CASSDRGQGEKLFF	TGTGCCAGCAGTGATAGGGGGCAGGGTGAAAAACTGTTTTTT
TRBV19	16	NA	TRBJ2-1	TRBD2	CASSTLTSGSYNEQFF	TGTGCCAGTAGTACCCTGACTAGCGGGTCTTACAATGAGCAGTTCTTC
TRBV6-2/TRBV6-3	14	few	TRBJ1-5	NA	CASSSRTADQPQHF	TGTGCCAGCAGTTCCAGGACAGCCGATCAGCCCCAGCATTTT
TRBV19	16	NA	TRBJ2-5	NA	CASRVTGTSVQETQYF	TGTGCCAGTAGAGTGACAGGGACTTCGGTACAAGAGACCCAGTACTTC
TRBV11-3	14	NA	TRBJ1-3	NA	CASSLGGPGNTIYF	TGTGCCAGCAGCCTGGGGGGACCTGGAAACACCATATATTTT
TRBV4-3	16	once	TRBJ2-3	NA	CASSQDMARGGDTQYF	TGCGCCAGCAGCCAAGATATGGCGAGGGGAGGAGATACGCAGTATTTT
TRBV6-5	13	NA	TRBJ1-2	NA	CASRHQGGYGYTF	TGTGCCAGCAGACACCAGGGAGGGTATGGCTACACCTTC
TRBV6-5	15	NA	TRBJ1-4	NA	CASSIDTATNEKLFF	TGTGCCAGCAGTATAGACACCGCAACTAATGAAAAACTGTTTTTT
TRBV25-1	16	once	TRBJ2-1	TRBD2	CASSEFESSGDNEQFF	TGTGCCAGCAGTGAATTCGAGTCTAGCGGAGACAATGAGCAGTTCTTC
TRBV27	17	once	TRBJ2-2	NA	CASSKRLFGSSTGELFF	TGTGCCAGCAGTAAAAGATTGTTCGGGTCGAGCACCGGGGAGCTGTTTTTT
TRBV5-1	16	NA	TRBJ1-1	NA	CASSLYPQGWDTEAFF	TGCGCCAGCAGCTTGTATCCGCAGGGGTGGGACACTGAAGCTTTCTTT
TRBV11-2	16	once	TRBJ2-5	TRBD1	CASSLDRPGGQETQYF	TGTGCCAGCAGCTTAGATCGGCCAGGGGGCCAAGAGACCCAGTACTTC
TRBV10-3	15	NA	TRBJ2-5	TRBD1	CAISATDRGIETQYF	TGTGCCATCAGTGCAACGGACAGGGGGATAGAGACCCAGTACTTC
TRBV9	15	NA	TRBJ1-2	TRBD1	CASSVEGQGLYGYTF	TGTGCCAGCAGCGTAGAGGGACAGGGGCTCTATGGCTACACCTTC
TRBV9	16	NA	TRBJ2-3	TRBD2	CASSAARGGLADTQYF	TGTGCCAGCAGCGCGGCCCGGGGGGGGCTCGCAGATACGCAGTATTTT
TRBV5-1	18	NA	TRBJ1-4	TRBD1	CASSSLGTVQTFNEKLFF	TGCGCCAGCAGCAGCCTCGGGACAGTCCAGACCTTTAATGAAAAACTGTTTTTT
TRBV27	15	few	TRBJ1-2	NA	CASSLRGGAIYGYTF	TGTGCCAGCAGTCTGCGGGGAGGGGCGATCTATGGCTACACCTTC
TRBV29-1	14	NA	TRBJ1-1	NA	CSFSAGAMNTEAFF	TGCAGCTTCTCGGCAGGGGCAATGAACACTGAAGCTTTCTTT
TRBV7-6	14	once	TRBJ2-1	NA	CASSLVRSKNEQFF	TGTGCCAGCAGCTTAGTGCGGAGTAAAAATGAGCAGTTCTTC
TRBV4-1	18	NA	TRBJ2-3	TRBD2	CASSQDRLGLADSDTQYF	TGCGCCAGCAGCCAAGATAGGTTGGGACTAGCGGATTCAGATACGCAGTATTTT
TRBV12-5	18	NA	TRBJ2-1	TRBD2	CASGLVISLAGVAGEQFF	TGTGCTAGTGGTTTGGTAATTTCACTAGCGGGAGTGGCGGGTGAGCAGTTCTTC
TRBV6-5	13	NA	TRBJ1-1	TRBD1	CASPRQGGTEAFF	TGTGCCAGCCCTAGACAGGGGGGCACTGAAGCTTTCTTT
TRBV5-1	15	NA	TRBJ1-1	TRBD1	CASSAGQGIKTEAFF	TGCGCCAGCAGCGCCGGACAGGGCATAAAGACTGAAGCTTTCTTT
TRBV14	15	NA	TRBJ1-4	NA	CASSQVRSSNEKLFF	TGTGCCAGCAGCCAAGTAAGGAGTTCGAATGAAAAACTGTTTTTT
TRBV10-3	17	NA	TRBJ1-1	TRBD1	CAISDLRTGTFYTEAFF	TGTGCCATCAGTGATTTGAGGACAGGGACATTTTACACTGAAGCTTTCTTT